This T cell receptor beta chain was retrieved from a study of neurological immune-mediated disorders. This clonotype was counted only a few times. CDR3 length: 15 residues. Trimming stripped 4 bases from V and 7 bases from J, with 17 bases between. Germline V lookup: CDR1 WNHNN, CDR2 SYGVQD (reference sequence). cDNA was made by 5'RACE with 10-nucleotide random UMIs. MiXCR was run by TCRdb on the 5' RACE reads, yielding one entry per CDR3 protein. The repertoire holds tens of thousands of distinct CDR3 sequences, with over 12% as singletons. Among the participants, healthy controls were blood bank volunteers in Maryland, USA.

The V gene is TRBV10-1, the J gene TRBJ2-1; D perhaps matches TRBD2 (6 bases). The clonotype was recovered from a woman in her fifties or sixties in good health. Sequenced: PBMCs. CDR3 DNA: TGCGCCAGCAGTGCTCCGGGACTCCAAGAGAATGAGCAGTTCTTC. Encoded protein: CASSAPGLQENEQFF.